This TCR beta chain was identified during a study of T cell repertoires in cytomegalovirus infection. TCRdb reanalysed the reads using MiXCR and keeps one entry per CDR3 protein. This sample has about 490,000 distinct CDR3 sequences, with more than 20% found just once. The V end lost 5 bases, the J end lost 7 bases, and 14 bases lay between the germline ends. The CDR3 length is 14 residues. Germline V gives CDR1 SEHNR, CDR2 FQNEAQ (reference sequence). The chain combines TRBV7-9 with TRBJ2-2; D possibly corresponds to TRBD1 (5 bases). Sequencing used PBMCs. This sequence originates from a human donor in good health (CMV status not recorded). Some clones in this sample may be carry-over from other donors' samples. CDR3 sequence: CASSGQGDNGELFF. DNA for the CDR3: TGTGCCAGCAGCGGCCAAGGGGATAACGGGGAGCTGTTTTTT.